This T cell receptor (beta chain) was obtained from a study of shared clonotypes between healthy human individuals. The protocol was immunoSEQ multiplex PCR, while the TCRdb copy is restricted to in-frame clones and leaves out a portion. The table has under 1,900,000 clones, 98% seen once; the top ten hold around 0.33%. The CDR3 extends over 15 amino acids. CDR1 is KGHSH, CDR2 LQKENI, per germline. V shed 3 bases and J shed 1 base, with 10 bases lying between them. This chain connects TRBV18 to TRBJ1-3; D not certain. The TCR originated in a young man in good health. Input material: naive CD4+ T cells sorted from blood. The subset denotes: CD45RA+ positively selected. This CDR3 is CASSPNIGSGNTIYF. Here the CDR3 DNA reads TGTGCCAGCTCACCCAACATCGGATCTGGAAACACCATATATTTT.